This TCR beta chain is drawn from a study of control samples from healthy donors and cancer patients. Between the trimmed V and J ends, which lost 4 bases and 5 bases, there was a span of 15 bases. This CDR3 region has 14 residues. Germline assignment: CDR1 SGDLS and CDR2 YYNGEE. Measured with immunoSEQ multiplex PCR; TCRdb has only the in-frame clones, and not every one. The data show tens of thousands of clones, around 91% seen once. This receptor was identified in a man aged 55-75 years with colorectal cancer. V and J are TRBV9 and TRBJ2-5; D not resolved. Sequences were obtained from PBMCs. DNA for the CDR3: TGTGCCAGCAGCACCCGGTGGGGTACGGAGACCCAGTACTTC. It yields the protein CASSTRWGTETQYF.